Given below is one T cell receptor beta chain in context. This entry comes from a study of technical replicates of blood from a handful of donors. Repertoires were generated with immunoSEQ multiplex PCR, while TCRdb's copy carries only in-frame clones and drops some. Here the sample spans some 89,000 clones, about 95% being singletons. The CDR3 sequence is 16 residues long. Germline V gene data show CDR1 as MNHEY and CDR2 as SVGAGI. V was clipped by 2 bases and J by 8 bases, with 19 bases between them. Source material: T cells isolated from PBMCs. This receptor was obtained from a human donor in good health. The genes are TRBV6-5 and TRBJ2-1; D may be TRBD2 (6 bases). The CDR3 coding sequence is TGTGCCAGCAGTTACGGAGTCGGGAGCCCCGGGGATGAGCAGTTCTTC. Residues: CASSYGVGSPGDEQFF.